These 5 T cell receptor beta chains were all obtained from the same sample, sequenced in a study of T cells in tumors after PD-1 blockade. The method was immunoSEQ multiplex PCR; TCRdb's version includes in-frame clones alone and lacks a portion of them. The repertoire has more than 20,000 clones, around 80% of them found once; the top ten carry around 28%. Sequenced material: PBMCs, taken before anti-PD-1 treatment. These receptors were obtained from a human donor with basal cell carcinoma.

The chain couples TRBV13 to TRBJ2-5; 11 positions match TRBD2. The V gene end was trimmed by 5 bases and the J gene end by 2 bases; junction bases not matched to a gene: 4. The CDR3 has 15 residues. CDR1 is PRHDT, CDR2 FYEKMQ, per germline (reference sequence). CDR3 in amino acids: CASSDGTSGQETQYF. The CDR3, as DNA: TGTGCCAGCAGCGACGGGACTAGCGGACAAGAGACCCAGTACTTC.

The V call is TRBV19, the J call TRBJ1-6; D call uncertain. Germline V CDR1 and CDR2: LNHDA, SQIVND (reference sequence). This CDR3 comprises 13 residues. V was pared by 2 bases and J by 9 bases, with 8 bases between. The CDR3 region has the DNA TGTGCCAGTAGTATACAAATTGTTTCACCCCTCCACTTT. Encoded protein: CASSIQIVSPLHF. The entire variable domain, with the rest obtained from reference TRBV19 and TRBJ1-6, is as follows: DGGITQSPKYLFRKEGQNVTLSCEQNLNHDAMYWYRQDPGQGLRLIYYSQIVNDFQKGDIAEGYSVSREKKESFPLTVTSAQKNPTAFYLCASSIQIVSPLHFGNGTRLTVT.

The chain recombines TRBV3-1 (or the pseudogene TRBV3-2) with TRBJ2-1; 9 positions agree with TRBD2. The CDR3 length is 15 residues. Trimming at V came to 2 bases and at J to 9 bases, leaving 8 bases not matched to a gene. The germline V gene encodes CDR1 LGHDT and CDR2 YNNKEL (reference sequence). The CDR3 reads CASSQISGGIGEQFF. CDR3 bases: TGTGCCAGCAGCCAAATTAGCGGGGGAATAGGTGAGCAGTTCTTC.

The chain has TRBV11-1 and TRBJ2-7; 7 bases fit TRBD1. V lost 5 bases, J lost 2 bases, and 6 bases stayed unmatched. CDR3 length: 14 amino acids. Per germline, CDR1 SGHAT and CDR2 FQDESV (reference sequence). DNA of the CDR3: TGTGCCAGCAGCCACCCGGGACAGCCCTACGAGCAGTACTTC. Translated, it gives CASSHPGQPYEQYF.

The chain employs TRBV7-2 and TRBJ2-2; either TRBD1 or TRBD2 may supply D (5 bases each). Deletions cut 5 bases from V and 8 bases from J, with 15 bases between. There are 14 residues in the CDR3. CDR1 SGHTA and CDR2 FQGNSA come from the germline V gene. In DNA form, the CDR3 reads TGTGCCAGCAGCAGGGACCGCTCTCGGGGGGAGCTGTTTTTT. This translates into CASSRDRSRGELFF.